The clone carrying this TCR beta chain was detected a few times. The data stem from a study of identical twins. TCRdb itself ran the 5' RACE reads through MiXCR, one entry per CDR3 protein. The repertoire holds about 810,000 distinct CDR3 sequences, with 9% to 15% as singletons. Germline loops: CDR1 MDHEN, CDR2 SYDVKM. This CDR3 comprises 12 residues. V was cut by 5 bases and J by 6 bases, with 10 bases left in between. The same sample was also used in a study of yellow fever vaccine responses in identical twins.

Material for sequencing was PBMCs. The TCR comes from a woman under 30 in good health. V gene TRBV28 combines with J gene TRBJ1-2; tentatively, D is TRBD1 (6 bases). The CDR3 loop reads CASSLYRDGYTF. The CDR3 DNA is TGTGCCAGCAGTCTCTACAGGGATGGCTACACCTTC.